Described below is a single T cell receptor (beta chain) sequence and its context. The target of this receptor is not known. Base-call qualities are not available, and no considerably larger clone is one nucleotide away. TCRbeta CDR3 regions were amplified from genomic DNA using the immunoSEQ Assay, a bias-controlled multiplex PCR. The source study handled its data this way. The number of nucleated cells in each sample was estimated by amplification of reference gene primers within the assay. To quantify the absolute abundance of each unique TCRbeta CDR3 rearrangement, sequence reads were collapsed and filtered. For each sample, productive Simpson clonality was calculated as the square root of Simpson's diversity index across productive rearrangements. In its TCRdb copy, this immuneACCESS table keeps in-frame sequences only and misses some clones. Where compared with another copy, unresolved V genes explain less than half of these, and the others have no known cause. V and J calls and clone size are copied from that table; D and trimming were computed from the DNA. The sample yields roughly 150,000 clones; approximately 89% were counted once. The top ten clones comprise 25% to 30% of the sample.

The CDR3 holds 15 amino acids from the cysteine to the phenylalanine. Only the CDR3 DNA stays, 45 bases, in frame from base 1. The germline V gene specifies SGHVS as CDR1 and FNYEAQ as CDR2. V loses 5 bases, J loses 5 bases, and the germline ends lie 19 bases apart. Each collaborating institution followed its own protocols to collect whole blood in K2EDTA tubes. Collaborator samples were shipped for TCRbeta analysis as frozen whole blood, isolated PBMCs, or DNA extracted from either sample type. This sample stems from a study of blood T cell repertoires in COVID-19 (dated by TCRdb to 2020 to 2021). For context, the study as a whole: The collaborator samples originated in the United States, Italy and Spain and spanned the acute and convalescent phases of COVID-19. The material from the prospective study consisted of cDNA or gDNA derived from T cells, B-cell-depleted T cells, or PBMCs. Deeply sampled blood TCRbeta repertoires from subjects exposed to, actively infected with, or recovered from COVID-19 were included in the dataset. The repertoires were made available in a free public database intended to serve as a resource for research on the immune response to SARS-CoV-2. Samples came from the ongoing ImmuneRACE study (first 160 participants) plus 1,254 subjects from 6 global collaborators. The sample metadata nearly always contained a de-identified subject ID, COVID-19 status, age in years and sex. Where available, HLA class I and class II types were obtained from metadata supplied by the sample provider rather than from assay-based typing.

Points the paper makes about the study in general: How much clinical and demographic metadata was included differed by source and by participant, and the metadata was provided uncurated.

In this chain, TRBV7-6 is recombined with TRBJ2-7; the D gene is perhaps TRBD1, from 6 matching bases. The TCR was taken from a human donor in a cohort sampled during active COVID-19. The sequenced sample consisted of peripheral blood. The CDR3 reads CASSHLFDRPNEQYF. The DNA sequence reads TGTGCCAGCAGCCACCTATTCGACAGGCCCAACGAGCAGTACTTC.